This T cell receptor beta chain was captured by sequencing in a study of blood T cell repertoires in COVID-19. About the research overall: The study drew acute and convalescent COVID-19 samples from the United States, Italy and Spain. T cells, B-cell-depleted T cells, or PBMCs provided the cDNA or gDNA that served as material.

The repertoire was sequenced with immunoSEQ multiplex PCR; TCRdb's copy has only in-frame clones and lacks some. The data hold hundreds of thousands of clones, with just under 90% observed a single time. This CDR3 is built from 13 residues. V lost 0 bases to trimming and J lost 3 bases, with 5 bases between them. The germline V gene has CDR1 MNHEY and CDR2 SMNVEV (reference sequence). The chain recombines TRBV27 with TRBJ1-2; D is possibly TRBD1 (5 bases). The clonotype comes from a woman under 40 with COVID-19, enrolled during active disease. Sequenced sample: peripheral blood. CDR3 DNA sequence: TGTGCCAGCAGTTTATCGGGGCACTATGGCTACACCTTC. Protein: CASSLSGHYGYTF.